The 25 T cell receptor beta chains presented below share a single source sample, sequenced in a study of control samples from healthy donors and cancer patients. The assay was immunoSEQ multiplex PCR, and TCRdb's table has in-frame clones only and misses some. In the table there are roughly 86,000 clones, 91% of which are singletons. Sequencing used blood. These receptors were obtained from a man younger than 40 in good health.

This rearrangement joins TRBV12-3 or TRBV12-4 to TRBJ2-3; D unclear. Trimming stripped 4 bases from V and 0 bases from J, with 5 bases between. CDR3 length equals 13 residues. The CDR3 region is CASSSESTDTQYF. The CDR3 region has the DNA TGTGCCAGCAGTTCGGAGAGCACAGATACGCAGTATTTT.

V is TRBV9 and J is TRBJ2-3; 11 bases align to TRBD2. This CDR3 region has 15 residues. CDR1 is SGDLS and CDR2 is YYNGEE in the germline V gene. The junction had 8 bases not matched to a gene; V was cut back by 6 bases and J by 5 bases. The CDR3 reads CASTTSGTARDTQYF. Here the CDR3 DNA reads TGTGCCAGCACGACTAGCGGGACGGCGAGAGATACGCAGTATTTT. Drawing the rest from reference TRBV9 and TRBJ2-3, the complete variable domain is DSGVTQTPKHLITATGQRVTLRCSPRSGDLSVYWYQQSLDQGLQFLIQYYNGEERAKGNILERFSAQQFPDLHSELNLSSLELGDSALYFCASTTSGTARDTQYFGPGTRLTVL.

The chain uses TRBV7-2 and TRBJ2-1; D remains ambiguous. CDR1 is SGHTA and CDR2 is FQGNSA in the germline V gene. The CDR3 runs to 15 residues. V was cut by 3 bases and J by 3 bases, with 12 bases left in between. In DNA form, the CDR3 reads TGTGCCAGCAGCTTGGAGATCTCGGGCTACAATGAGCAGTTCTTC. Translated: CASSLEISGYNEQFF.

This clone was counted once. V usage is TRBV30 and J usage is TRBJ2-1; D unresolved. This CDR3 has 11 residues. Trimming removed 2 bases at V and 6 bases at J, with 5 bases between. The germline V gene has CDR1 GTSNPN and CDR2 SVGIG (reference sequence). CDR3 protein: CAWSSPNEQFF. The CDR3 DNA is TGTGCCTGGAGTTCACCCAATGAGCAGTTCTTC.

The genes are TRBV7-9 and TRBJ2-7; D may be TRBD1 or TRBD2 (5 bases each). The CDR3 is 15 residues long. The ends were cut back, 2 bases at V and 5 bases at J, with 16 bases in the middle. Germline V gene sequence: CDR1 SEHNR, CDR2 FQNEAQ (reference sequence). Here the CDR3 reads CASSLLEGQDHEQYF. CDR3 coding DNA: TGTGCCAGCAGCTTATTAGAGGGGCAAGACCACGAGCAGTACTTC.

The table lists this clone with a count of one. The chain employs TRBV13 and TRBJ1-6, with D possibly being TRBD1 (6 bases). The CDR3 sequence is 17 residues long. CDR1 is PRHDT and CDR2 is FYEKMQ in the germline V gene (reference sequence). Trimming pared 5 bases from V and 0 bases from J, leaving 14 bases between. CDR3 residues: CASSPRGGSSYNSPLHF. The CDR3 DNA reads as TGTGCCAGCAGCCCTAGGGGGGGTAGCTCCTATAATTCACCCCTCCACTTT.

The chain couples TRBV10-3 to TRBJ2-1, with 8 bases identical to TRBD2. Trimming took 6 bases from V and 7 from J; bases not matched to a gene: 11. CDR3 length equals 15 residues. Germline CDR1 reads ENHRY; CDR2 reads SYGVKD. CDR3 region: CAIRQGAGENNEQFF. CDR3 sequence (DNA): TGTGCCATCAGGCAAGGAGCGGGAGAAAATAATGAGCAGTTCTTC.

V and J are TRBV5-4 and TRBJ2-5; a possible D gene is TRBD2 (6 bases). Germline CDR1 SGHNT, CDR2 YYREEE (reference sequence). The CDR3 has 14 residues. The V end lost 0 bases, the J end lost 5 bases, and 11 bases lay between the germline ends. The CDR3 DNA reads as TGTGCCAGCAGCTTGGCCTCGGGAGACGAGACCCAGTACTTC. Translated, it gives CASSLASGDETQYF.

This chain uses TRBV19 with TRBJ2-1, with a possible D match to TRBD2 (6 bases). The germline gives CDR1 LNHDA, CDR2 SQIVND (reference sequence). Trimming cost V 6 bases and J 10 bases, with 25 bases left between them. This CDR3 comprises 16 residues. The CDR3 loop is CASRPQNGTPLQEQFF. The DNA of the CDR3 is TGTGCCAGTAGGCCCCAGAACGGGACTCCCCTACAAGAGCAGTTCTTC.

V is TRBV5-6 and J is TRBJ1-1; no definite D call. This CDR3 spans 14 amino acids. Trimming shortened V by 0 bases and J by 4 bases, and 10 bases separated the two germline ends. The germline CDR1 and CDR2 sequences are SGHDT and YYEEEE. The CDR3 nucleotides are TGTGCCAGCAGCTTGGCCCGGGTCCGCACTGAAGCTTTCTTT. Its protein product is CASSLARVRTEAFF.

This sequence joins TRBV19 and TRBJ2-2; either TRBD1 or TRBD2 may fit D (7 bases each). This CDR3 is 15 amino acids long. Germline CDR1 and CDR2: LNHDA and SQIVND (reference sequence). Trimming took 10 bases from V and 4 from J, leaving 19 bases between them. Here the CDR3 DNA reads TGTGCCACCGAAGGGGGCGGGAGTCGCACCGGGGAGCTGTTTTTT. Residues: CATEGGGSRTGELFF.

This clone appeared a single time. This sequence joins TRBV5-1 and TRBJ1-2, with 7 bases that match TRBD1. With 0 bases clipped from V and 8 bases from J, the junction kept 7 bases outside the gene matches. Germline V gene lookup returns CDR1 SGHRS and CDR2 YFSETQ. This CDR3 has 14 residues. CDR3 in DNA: TGCGCCAGCAGCTTGGGAGGGGGCGCGCGGGGCTACACCTTC. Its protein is CASSLGGGARGYTF.

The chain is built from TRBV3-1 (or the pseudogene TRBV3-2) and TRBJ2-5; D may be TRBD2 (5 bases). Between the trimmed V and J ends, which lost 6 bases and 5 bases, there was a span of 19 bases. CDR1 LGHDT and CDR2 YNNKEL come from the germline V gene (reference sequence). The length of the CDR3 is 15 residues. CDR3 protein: CASSYVRGLGETQYF. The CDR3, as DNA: TGTGCCAGCAGTTACGTCCGAGGGCTCGGGGAGACCCAGTACTTC.

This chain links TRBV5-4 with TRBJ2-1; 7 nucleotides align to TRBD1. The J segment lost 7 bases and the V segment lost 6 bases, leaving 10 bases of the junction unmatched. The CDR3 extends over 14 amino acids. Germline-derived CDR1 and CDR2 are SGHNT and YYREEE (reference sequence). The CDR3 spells CASTPTGATNEQFF. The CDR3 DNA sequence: TGTGCCAGCACCCCCACAGGGGCAACAAATGAGCAGTTCTTC.

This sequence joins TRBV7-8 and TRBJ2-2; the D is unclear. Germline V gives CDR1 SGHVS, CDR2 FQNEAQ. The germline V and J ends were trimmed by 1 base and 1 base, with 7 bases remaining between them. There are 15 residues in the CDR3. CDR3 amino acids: CASSLGARNTGELFF. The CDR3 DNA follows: TGTGCCAGCAGCTTAGGGGCCCGGAACACCGGGGAGCTGTTTTTT.

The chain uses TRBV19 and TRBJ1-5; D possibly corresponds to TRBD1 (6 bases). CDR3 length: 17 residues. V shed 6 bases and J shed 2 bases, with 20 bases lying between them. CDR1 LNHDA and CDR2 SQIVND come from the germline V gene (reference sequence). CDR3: CASSPIQGGLGNQPQHF. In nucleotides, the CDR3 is TGTGCCAGTAGCCCGATACAGGGTGGGTTGGGCAATCAGCCCCAGCATTTT.

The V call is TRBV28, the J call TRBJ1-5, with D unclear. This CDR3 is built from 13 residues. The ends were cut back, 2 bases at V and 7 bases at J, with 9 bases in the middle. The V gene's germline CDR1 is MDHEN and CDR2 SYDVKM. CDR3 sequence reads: CASSLGGPQPQHF. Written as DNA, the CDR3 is TGTGCCAGCAGTTTAGGTGGTCCCCAGCCCCAGCATTTT.

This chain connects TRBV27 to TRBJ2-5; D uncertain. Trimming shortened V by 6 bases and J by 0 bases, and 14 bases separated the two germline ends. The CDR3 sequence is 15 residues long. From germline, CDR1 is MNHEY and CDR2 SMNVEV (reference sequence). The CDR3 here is CASSPPSVYQETQYF. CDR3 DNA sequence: TGTGCCAGCAGCCCCCCTTCGGTGTACCAAGAGACCCAGTACTTC.

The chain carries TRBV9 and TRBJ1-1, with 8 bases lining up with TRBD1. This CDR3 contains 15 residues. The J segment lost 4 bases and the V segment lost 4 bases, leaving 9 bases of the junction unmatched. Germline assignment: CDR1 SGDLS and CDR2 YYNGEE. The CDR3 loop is CASSRTGTEGTEAFF. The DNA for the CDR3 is TGTGCCAGCAGCCGGACAGGGACCGAGGGCACTGAAGCTTTCTTT. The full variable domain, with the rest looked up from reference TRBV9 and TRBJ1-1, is DSGVTQTPKHLITATGQRVTLRCSPRSGDLSVYWYQQSLDQGLQFLIQYYNGEERAKGNILERFSAQQFPDLHSELNLSSLELGDSALYFCASSRTGTEGTEAFFGQGTRLTVV.

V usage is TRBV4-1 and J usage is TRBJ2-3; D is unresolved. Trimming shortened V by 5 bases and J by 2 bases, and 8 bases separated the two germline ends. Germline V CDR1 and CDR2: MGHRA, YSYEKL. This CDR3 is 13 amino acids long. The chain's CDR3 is CASSSDYTDTQYF. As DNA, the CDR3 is TGCGCCAGCAGCTCCGATTACACAGATACGCAGTATTTT.

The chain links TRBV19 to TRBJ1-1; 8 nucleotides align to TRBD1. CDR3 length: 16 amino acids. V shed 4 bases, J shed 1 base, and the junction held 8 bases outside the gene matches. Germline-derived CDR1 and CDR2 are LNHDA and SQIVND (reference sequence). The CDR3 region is CASSKRTGWGNTEAFF. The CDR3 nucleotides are TGTGCCAGTAGTAAACGGACAGGGTGGGGGAACACTGAAGCTTTCTTT.

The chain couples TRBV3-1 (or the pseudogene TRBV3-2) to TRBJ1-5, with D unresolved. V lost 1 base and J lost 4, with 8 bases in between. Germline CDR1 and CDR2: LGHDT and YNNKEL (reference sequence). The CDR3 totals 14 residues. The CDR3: CASSQARDNQPQHF. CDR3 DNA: TGTGCCAGCAGCCAAGCAAGGGATAATCAGCCCCAGCATTTT.

CDR3 in amino acids: CASSSFGDTQYF. The CDR3 DNA reads TGTGCCAGCAGCTCCTTTGGGGATACGCAGTATTTT. The rearrangement uses TRBV7-2 and TRBJ2-3; unclear D gene. The CDR3 extends over 12 amino acids. CDR1 is SGHTA, CDR2 FQGNSA, per germline. Between the trimmed V and J ends, which lost 4 bases and 6 bases, there was a span of 8 bases. Filled out from reference TRBV7-2 and TRBJ2-3, the complete variable domain reads GAGVSQSPSNKVTEKGKDVELRCDPISGHTALYWYRQSLGQGLEFLIYFQGNSAPDKSGLPSDRFSAERTGGSVSTLTIQRTQQEDSAVYLCASSSFGDTQYFGPGTRLTVL.

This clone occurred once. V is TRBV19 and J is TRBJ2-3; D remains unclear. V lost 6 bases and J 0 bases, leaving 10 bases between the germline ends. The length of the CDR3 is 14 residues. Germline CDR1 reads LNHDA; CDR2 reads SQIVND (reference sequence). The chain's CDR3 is CASRRSDSTDTQYF. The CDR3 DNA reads TGTGCCAGTAGAAGGAGCGACAGCACAGATACGCAGTATTTT.

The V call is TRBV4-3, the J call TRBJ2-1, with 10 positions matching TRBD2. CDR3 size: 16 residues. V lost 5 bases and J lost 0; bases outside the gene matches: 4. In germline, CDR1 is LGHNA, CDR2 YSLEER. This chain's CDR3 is CASSRAGGGSYNEQFF. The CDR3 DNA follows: TGCGCCAGCAGCAGAGCGGGGGGGGGCTCCTACAATGAGCAGTTCTTC.